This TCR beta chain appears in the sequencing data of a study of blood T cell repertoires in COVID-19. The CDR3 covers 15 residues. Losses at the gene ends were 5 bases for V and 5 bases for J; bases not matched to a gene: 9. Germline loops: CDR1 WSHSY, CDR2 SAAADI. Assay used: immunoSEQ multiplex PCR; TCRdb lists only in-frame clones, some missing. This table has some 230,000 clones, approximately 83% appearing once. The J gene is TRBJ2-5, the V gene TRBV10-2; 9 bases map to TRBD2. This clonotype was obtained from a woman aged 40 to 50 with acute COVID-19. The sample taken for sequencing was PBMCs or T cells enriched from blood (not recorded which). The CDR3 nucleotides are TGCGCCAGCAGTATAGCCAGCGGGGGGCGGGAGACCCAGTACTTC. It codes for CASSIASGGRETQYF.